This TCR beta chain was identified during a study of OX40 agonist ivuxolimab in advanced cancers. Study at large: Patients were treated with intravenous ivuxolimab, dosed at 0.01 to 10 mg/kg and infused every 2 weeks.

Assay used: immunoSEQ multiplex PCR; TCRdb lists only in-frame clones, some missing. The sample records 65,000 to 80,000 clones, 85% to 95% being singletons. This CDR3 is built from 13 residues. The V end lost 6 bases, the J end lost 2 bases, and 10 bases lay between the germline ends. CDR1 MNHEY and CDR2 SMNVEV come from the germline V gene (reference sequence). Sequenced here: CD4+ or CD8+ T cells sorted from blood, sampled in a trial of the OX40 agonist ivuxolimab. This TCR was recovered from an adult with an advanced solid tumor such as melanoma, head and neck, liver or kidney cancer. The chain has TRBV27 and TRBJ2-5; D might be TRBD1 (5 bases). The CDR3 reads CASRPGWQETQYF. The DNA for the CDR3 is TGTGCCAGCAGACCAGGGTGGCAAGAGACCCAGTACTTC.